This T cell receptor (beta chain) was observed in a study of OX40 agonist ivuxolimab in advanced cancers. Study-wide background: It was ivuxolimab, an agonistic anti-OX40 (CD134) antibody, that patients were treated with. The dose-escalation cohort was approximately 85% male, with a mean age of approximately 62 years, ranging about 23 to 90. Regarding the study as a whole: The antigen specificity of the peripheral T cells (those that were expanded) was not determined.

In its sample, this clone is large. Its antigen is undetermined. TCRdb keeps only in-frame clones here, not all; method: immunoSEQ multiplex PCR. The table has 30,000 to 40,000 clones, roughly 87% seen once. At cycle 4 day 1, cycle 7 day 1, and baseline, blood was sampled. This CDR3 has 14 residues. The germline V gene has CDR1 LNHDA and CDR2 SQIVND (reference sequence). Trimming at V came to 6 bases and at J to 0 bases, leaving 4 bases not matched to a gene. The rearrangement joins TRBV19 to TRBJ1-1; 7 positions match TRBD1. Sequences were derived from CD4+ or CD8+ T cells sorted from blood, sampled in a trial of the OX40 agonist ivuxolimab. The sequence came from an adult with an advanced solid tumor such as melanoma, head and neck, liver or kidney cancer. The CDR3 DNA sequence: TGTGCCAGTAGCGCGACAGGGCTGAACACTGAAGCTTTCTTT. Translated, it gives CASSATGLNTEAFF. The complete variable domain, with remaining parts taken from reference TRBV19 and TRBJ1-1, reads DGGITQSPKYLFRKEGQNVTLSCEQNLNHDAMYWYRQDPGQGLRLIYYSQIVNDFQKGDIAEGYSVSREKKESFPLTVTSAQKNPTAFYLCASSATGLNTEAFFGQGTRLTVV.